This T cell receptor beta chain was sequenced during a study of blood T cell repertoires in COVID-19. The V and J ends lost 4 bases and 1 base, in that order; junction bases with no gene match: 5. Germline V lookup: CDR1 SGDLS, CDR2 YYNGEE. CDR3 length: 15 amino acids. Some clones are missing from TCRdb's copy, which holds only in-frame ones; the method was immunoSEQ multiplex PCR. The sample includes 250,000 to 300,000 clones, roughly 90% of them seen just once. The sequenced material came from peripheral blood. V gene TRBV9 combines with J gene TRBJ2-3, with TRBD2 matching 8 bases. The sequence was collected from a woman in her twenties or thirties with active or convalescent COVID-19. The CDR3 is CASSIQAGGTDTQYF. The CDR3 DNA is TGTGCCAGCAGCATTCAAGCGGGGGGCACAGATACGCAGTATTTT. Drawing the rest from reference TRBV9 and TRBJ2-3, the complete variable domain is DSGVTQTPKHLITATGQRVTLRCSPRSGDLSVYWYQQSLDQGLQFLIQYYNGEERAKGNILERFSAQQFPDLHSELNLSSLELGDSALYFCASSIQAGGTDTQYFGPGTRLTVL.